These 8 T cell receptor beta chains came from one sample sequenced in a study of T cell repertoires in ileal Crohn's disease. Documented time point: neoterminal ileum biopsy at postoperative endoscopy, about 6 months after surgery. Measured with immunoSEQ multiplex PCR; TCRdb has only the in-frame clones, and not every one. The data hold 10,000 or so clones, with roughly 78% observed a single time. The sample taken for sequencing was ileal tissue. These receptors all stem from an adult with Crohn's disease.

The chain recombines TRBV11-3 with TRBJ2-2; a possible D gene is TRBD2 (7 bases). Trimming cost V 5 bases and J 0 bases, with 10 bases left between them. Per the germline V gene, CDR1 is SGHNT and CDR2 is YENEEA. The CDR3 totals 15 residues. The CDR3 loop reads CASSPGGTNTGELFF. Here the CDR3 DNA reads TGTGCCAGCAGCCCGGGGGGCACGAACACCGGGGAGCTGTTTTTT.

J is TRBJ2-2 and V is TRBV6-5; perhaps TRBD2 as D (5 bases). Germline assignment: CDR1 MNHEY and CDR2 SVGAGI. The CDR3 spans 16 residues. Between the trimmed V and J ends, which lost 2 bases and 1 base, there was a span of 11 bases. The CDR3, as DNA: TGTGCCAGCAGTTACCGAGCGGCGGTGAACACCGGGGAGCTGTTTTTT. It translates to CASSYRAAVNTGELFF.

The chain has TRBV11-1 and TRBJ2-1, with D possibly matching TRBD2 (5 bases). The length of the CDR3 is 15 residues. V lost 5 bases and J 0 bases, leaving 11 bases between the germline ends. In germline, CDR1 is SGHAT, CDR2 FQDESV (reference sequence). CDR3 protein: CASSPVLGSYNEQFF. The CDR3 nucleotides read TGTGCCAGCAGCCCTGTACTAGGCTCCTACAATGAGCAGTTCTTC.

The chain is built from TRBV9 and TRBJ2-7; TRBD2 matches 7 bases. CDR1 is SGDLS and CDR2 is YYNGEE in the germline V gene. This CDR3 is 15 amino acids long. The ends lost 2 bases at V and 4 bases at J; junction bases unmatched: 9. CDR3 protein: CASSVGSLAWYEQYF. The CDR3 nucleotides read TGTGCCAGCAGCGTGGGTTCACTAGCGTGGTACGAGCAGTACTTC.

This clone appeared a single time. This chain connects TRBV7-2 to TRBJ2-1; 12 nucleotides line up with TRBD2. This CDR3 is 16 amino acids long. The V gene end was trimmed by 2 bases and the J gene end by 10 bases; junction bases not matched to a gene: 9. The germline CDR1 and CDR2 sequences are SGHTA and FQGNSA. The CDR3 sequence is CASSLRASGRAREQFF. The CDR3 nucleotides are TGTGCCAGCAGCTTACGGGCTAGCGGGAGGGCACGGGAGCAGTTCTTC. Full variable domain (rest looked up from reference TRBV7-2 and TRBJ2-1): GAGVSQSPSNKVTEKGKDVELRCDPISGHTALYWYRQSLGQGLEFLIYFQGNSAPDKSGLPSDRFSAERTGGSVSTLTIQRTQQEDSAVYLCASSLRASGRAREQFFGPGTRLTVL.

This clone was found a few times. The J gene is TRBJ2-7, the V gene TRBV7-2; 10 nucleotides line up with TRBD1. Trimming at V came to 5 bases and at J to 3 bases, leaving 7 bases not matched to a gene. CDR3 length equals 15 residues. CDR1 and CDR2 (germline): SGHTA, FQGNSA. CDR3 DNA: TGTGCCAGCAGCGGAACCGGGACAGGGGTCTACGAGCAGTACTTC. Protein product: CASSGTGTGVYEQYF.

Written as DNA, the CDR3 is TGCGCCAGCAGCTTGTCAACGGGAGAAGACGAGCAGTACTTC. Its protein product is CASSLSTGEDEQYF. The chain couples TRBV5-1 to TRBJ2-7; possible D gene TRBD2, 6 bases. V gave up 1 base and J gave up 5 bases, with 13 bases separating them. The CDR3 length is 14 residues. Germline CDR1 SGHRS, CDR2 YFSETQ.

CDR3 sequence reads: CASGHGTGEPYEQYF. The DNA of the CDR3 is TGTGCCAGCGGCCATGGAACAGGGGAACCCTACGAGCAGTACTTC. This chain connects TRBV2 to TRBJ2-7; TRBD1 matches 7 bases. The germline V gene has CDR1 SNHLY and CDR2 FYNNEI. The CDR3 is 15 residues long. V dropped 8 bases and J dropped 2; count of bases not matched to a gene: 12.